The rows below give T cell receptor beta chains drawn from one sample of a study of blood T cell repertoires in COVID-19. TCRdb's table, derived via immunoSEQ multiplex PCR, lists solely in-frame clones and lacks some. The sample carries about 190,000 clones, around four fifths recorded once. The sample was peripheral blood. These receptors were taken from a woman between 70 and 85 years old with active or convalescent COVID-19. Both conserved end residues are part of each CDR3. D genes are given only for firm matches. Size tells how often a clone was seen (once, few, many) or the class of an expanded clone, and some rows leave it out.

D	J	size	V	CDR3	DNA
-	TRBJ2-7	-	TRBV7-9	CASSLGSGQYF	TGTGCCAGCAGCTTAGGTTCAGGGCAGTACTTC
TRBD1	TRBJ1-6	once	TRBV5-6	CASRTGTGETGSPLHF	TGTGCCAGCAGAACCGGGACAGGGGAAACGGGTTCACCCCTCCACTTT
-	TRBJ2-6	-	TRBV5-1	CASSPLFSAGANVLTF	TGCGCCAGCAGCCCCCTCTTTAGCGCTGGGGCCAACGTCCTGACTTTC
TRBD2	TRBJ2-3	-	TRBV28	CASSNLVAGGVLDTQYF	TGTGCCAGCAGTAATCTAGTGGCGGGAGGGGTTCTAGATACGCAGTATTTT
TRBD1	TRBJ1-1	-	TRBV9	CASSEITGAAFF	TGTGCCAGCAGCGAAATTACAGGGGCAGCTTTCTTT
TRBD1	TRBJ1-2	-	TRBV28	CASSRRTGVKWYTF	TGTGCCAGCAGCCGTCGGACAGGAGTGAAATGGTACACCTTC
-	TRBJ1-3	once	TRBV7-9	CASSSQGFGGNTIYF	TGTGCCAGCAGCTCACAGGGTTTTGGAGGAAACACCATATATTTT
-	TRBJ1-2	-	TRBV5-1	CASSLDTNYGYTF	TGCGCCAGCAGCTTAGACACAAACTATGGCTACACCTTC
-	TRBJ2-1	-	TRBV28	CASTLDTEYNEQFF	TGTGCCAGCACCCTAGATACGGAGTACAATGAGCAGTTCTTC
-	TRBJ1-1	-	TRBV5-1	CASSLEVRLSTEAFF	TGCGCCAGCAGCTTGGAGGTCAGGCTGAGCACTGAAGCTTTCTTT
TRBD2	TRBJ2-1	-	TRBV28	CASTYGLAISEQFF	TGTGCCAGCACCTATGGACTAGCGATCAGTGAGCAGTTCTTC